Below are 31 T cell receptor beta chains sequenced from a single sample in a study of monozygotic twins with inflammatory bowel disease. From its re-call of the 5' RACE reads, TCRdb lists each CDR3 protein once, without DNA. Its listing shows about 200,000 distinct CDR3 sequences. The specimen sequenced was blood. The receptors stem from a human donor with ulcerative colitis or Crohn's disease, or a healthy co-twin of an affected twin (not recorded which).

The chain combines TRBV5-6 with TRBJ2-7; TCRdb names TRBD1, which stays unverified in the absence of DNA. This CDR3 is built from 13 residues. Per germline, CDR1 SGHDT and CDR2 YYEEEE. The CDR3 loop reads CASSQGGWLEQYF.

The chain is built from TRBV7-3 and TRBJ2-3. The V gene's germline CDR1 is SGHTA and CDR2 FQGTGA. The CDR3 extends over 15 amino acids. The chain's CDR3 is CASSFGNYPTDTQYF.

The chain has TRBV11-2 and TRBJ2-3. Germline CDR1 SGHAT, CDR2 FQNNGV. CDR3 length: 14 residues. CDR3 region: CASSLVDSTDTQYF.

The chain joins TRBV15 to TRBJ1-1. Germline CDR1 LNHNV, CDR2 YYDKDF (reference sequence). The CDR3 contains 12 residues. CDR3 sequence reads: CATSRDLTEAFF.

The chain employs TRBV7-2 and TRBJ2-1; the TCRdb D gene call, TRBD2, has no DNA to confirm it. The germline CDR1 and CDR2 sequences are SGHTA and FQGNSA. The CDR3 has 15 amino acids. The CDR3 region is CASSSGTLAYNEQFF.

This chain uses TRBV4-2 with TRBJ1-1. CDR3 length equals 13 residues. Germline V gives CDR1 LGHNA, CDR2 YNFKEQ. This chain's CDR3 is CASSPPANTEAFF.

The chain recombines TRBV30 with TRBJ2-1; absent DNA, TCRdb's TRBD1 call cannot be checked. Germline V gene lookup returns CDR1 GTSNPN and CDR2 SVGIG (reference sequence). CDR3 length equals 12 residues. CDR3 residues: CAWSGQGGEQFF.

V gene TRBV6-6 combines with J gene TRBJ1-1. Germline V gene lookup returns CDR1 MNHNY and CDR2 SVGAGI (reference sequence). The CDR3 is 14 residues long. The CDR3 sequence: CASSYEALIPEAFF.

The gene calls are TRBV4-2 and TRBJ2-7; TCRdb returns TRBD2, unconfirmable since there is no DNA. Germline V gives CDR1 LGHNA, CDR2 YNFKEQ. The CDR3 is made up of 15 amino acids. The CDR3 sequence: CASSQDFNSGSEQYF.

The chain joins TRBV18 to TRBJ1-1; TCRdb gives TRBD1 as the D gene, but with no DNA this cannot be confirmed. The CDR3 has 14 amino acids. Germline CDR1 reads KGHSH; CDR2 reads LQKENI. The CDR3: CASSPDRVTTEAFF.

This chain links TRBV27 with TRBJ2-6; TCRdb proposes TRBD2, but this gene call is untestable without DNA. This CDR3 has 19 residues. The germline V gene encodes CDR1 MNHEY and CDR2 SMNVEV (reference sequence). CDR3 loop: CASSSPSSPQTSGANVLTF.

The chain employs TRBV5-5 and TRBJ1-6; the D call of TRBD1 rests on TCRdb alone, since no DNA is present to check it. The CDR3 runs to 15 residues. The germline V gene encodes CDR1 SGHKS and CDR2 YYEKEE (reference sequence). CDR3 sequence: CASSYTGSVGSPLHF.

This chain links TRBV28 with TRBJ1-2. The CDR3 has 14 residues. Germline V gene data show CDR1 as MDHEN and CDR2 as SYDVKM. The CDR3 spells CASSLGPTNYGYTF.

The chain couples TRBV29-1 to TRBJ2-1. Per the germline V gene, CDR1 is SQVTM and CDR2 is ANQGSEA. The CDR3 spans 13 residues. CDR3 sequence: CSVSRVAYNEQFF.

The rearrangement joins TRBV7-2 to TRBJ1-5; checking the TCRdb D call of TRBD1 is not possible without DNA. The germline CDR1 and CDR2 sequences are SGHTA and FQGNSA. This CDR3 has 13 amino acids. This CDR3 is CASSGQVYQPQHF. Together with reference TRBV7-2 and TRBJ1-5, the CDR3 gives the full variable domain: GAGVSQSPSNKVTEKGKDVELRCDPISGHTALYWYRQSLGQGLEFLIYFQGNSAPDKSGLPSDRFSAERTGGSVSTLTIQRTQQEDSAVYLCASSGQVYQPQHFGDGTRLSIL.

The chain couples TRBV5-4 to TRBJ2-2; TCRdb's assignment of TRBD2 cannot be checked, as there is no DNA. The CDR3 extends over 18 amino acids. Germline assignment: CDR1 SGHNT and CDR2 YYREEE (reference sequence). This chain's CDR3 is CASSLGTSGSTRTGKLFF.

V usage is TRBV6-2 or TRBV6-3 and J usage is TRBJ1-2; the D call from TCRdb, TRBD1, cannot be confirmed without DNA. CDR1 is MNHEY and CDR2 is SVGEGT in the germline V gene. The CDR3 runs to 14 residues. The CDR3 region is CASSSEDSVYGYTF.

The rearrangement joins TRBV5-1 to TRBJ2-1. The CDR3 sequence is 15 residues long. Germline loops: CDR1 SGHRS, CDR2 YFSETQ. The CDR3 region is CASSLAGQEYNEQFF.

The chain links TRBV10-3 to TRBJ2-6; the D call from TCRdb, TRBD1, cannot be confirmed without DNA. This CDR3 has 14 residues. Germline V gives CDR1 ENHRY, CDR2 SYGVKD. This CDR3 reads CAMGGEAGANVLTF.

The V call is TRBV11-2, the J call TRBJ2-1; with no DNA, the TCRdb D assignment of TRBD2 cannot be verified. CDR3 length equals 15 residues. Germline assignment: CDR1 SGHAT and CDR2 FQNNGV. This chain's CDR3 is CASSLDQHRAHEQFF.

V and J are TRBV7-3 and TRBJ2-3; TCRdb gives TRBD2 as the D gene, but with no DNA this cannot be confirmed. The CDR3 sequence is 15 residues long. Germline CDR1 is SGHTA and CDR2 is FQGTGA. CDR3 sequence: CASSLGSGTTDTQYF.

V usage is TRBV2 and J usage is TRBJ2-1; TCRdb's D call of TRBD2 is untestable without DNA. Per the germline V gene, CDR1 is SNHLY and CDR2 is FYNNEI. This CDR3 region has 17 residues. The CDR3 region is CASGKSSDGDSYNEQFF. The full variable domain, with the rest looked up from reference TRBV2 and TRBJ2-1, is EPEVTQTPSHQVTQMGQEVILRCVPISNHLYFYWYRQILGQKVEFLVSFYNNEISEKSEIFDDQFSVERPDGSNFTLKIRSTKLEDSAMYFCASGKSSDGDSYNEQFFGPGTRLTVL.

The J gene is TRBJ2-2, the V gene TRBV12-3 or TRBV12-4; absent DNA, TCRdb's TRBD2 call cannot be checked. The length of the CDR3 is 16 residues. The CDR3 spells CASIRRGLVNTGELFF.

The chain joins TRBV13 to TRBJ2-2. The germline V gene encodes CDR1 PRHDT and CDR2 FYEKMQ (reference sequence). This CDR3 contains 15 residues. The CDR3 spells CASSLLYANTGELFF. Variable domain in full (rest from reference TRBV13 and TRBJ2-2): AAGVIQSPRHLIKEKRETATLKCYPIPRHDTVYWYQQGPGQDPQFLISFYEKMQSDKGSIPDRFSAQQFSDYHSELNMSSLELGDSALYFCASSLLYANTGELFFGEGSRLTVL.

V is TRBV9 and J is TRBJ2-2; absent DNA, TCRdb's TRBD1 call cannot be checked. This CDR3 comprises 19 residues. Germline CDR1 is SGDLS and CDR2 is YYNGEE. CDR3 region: CASSVDPAQGRGDTGELFF.

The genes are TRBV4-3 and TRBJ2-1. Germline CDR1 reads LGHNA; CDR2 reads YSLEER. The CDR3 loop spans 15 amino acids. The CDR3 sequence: CASSQVDGTYNEQFF.

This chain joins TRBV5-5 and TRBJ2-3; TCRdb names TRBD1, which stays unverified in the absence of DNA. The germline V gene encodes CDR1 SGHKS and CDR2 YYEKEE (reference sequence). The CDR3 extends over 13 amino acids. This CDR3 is CASSPSGENTQYF.

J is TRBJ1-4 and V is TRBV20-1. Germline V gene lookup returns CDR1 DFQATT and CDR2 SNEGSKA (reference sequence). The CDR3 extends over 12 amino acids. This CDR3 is CSARDNNEKLFF.

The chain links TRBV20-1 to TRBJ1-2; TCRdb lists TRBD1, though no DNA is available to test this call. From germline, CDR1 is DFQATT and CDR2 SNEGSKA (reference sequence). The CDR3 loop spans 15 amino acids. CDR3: CSAIDDGTDNYGYTF.

CDR3 in amino acids: CASSLSGAPNEKLFF. The chain carries TRBV7-9 and TRBJ1-4; TCRdb returns TRBD1, unconfirmable since there is no DNA. The germline CDR1 and CDR2 sequences are SEHNR and FQNEAQ (reference sequence). This CDR3 contains 15 residues.

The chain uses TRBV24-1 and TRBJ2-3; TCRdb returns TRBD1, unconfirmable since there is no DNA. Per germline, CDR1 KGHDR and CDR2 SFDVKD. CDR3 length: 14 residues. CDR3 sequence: CATGRQGSTDTQYF.